This T cell receptor (beta chain) stems from a study of T cells in Graves' hyperthyroidism and ophthalmopathy. RNA transcripts provided the source from which TCR beta CDR3 regions were amplified. During a first-round RT-PCR of the TCR CDR3, the HTBI primer set was used. MiXCR, run by TCRdb on the multiplex PCR reads, gives a single entry per CDR3 protein. This sample has more than 350,000 distinct CDR3 sequences, with 15% found just once. The J segment lost 9 bases and the V segment lost 7 bases, leaving 13 bases of the junction unmatched. The germline V gene encodes CDR1 MNHEY and CDR2 SMNVEV (reference sequence). The CDR3 is 15 amino acids.

Sequencing input: blood. This sequence originates from a woman aged 55-75 years with Graves' ophthalmopathy. The chain links TRBV27 to TRBJ2-4; TRBD2 matches at 9 bases. The CDR3 sequence: CASKRLAERGGIQYF. CDR3 coding DNA: TGTGCCAGCAAGAGACTAGCGGAGAGGGGGGGCATTCAGTACTTC.